The 10 T cell receptor beta chains below were found in one sample sequenced in a study of blood T cell repertoires in COVID-19. Profiled with immunoSEQ multiplex PCR; TCRdb holds only in-frame clones, not every one. This table has under 200,000 clones, about 85% appearing once. Input material: PBMCs or T cells enriched from blood (not recorded which). The receptors here all came from a woman aged 40 to 49 in a cohort exposed to, infected with or recovered from COVID-19 (not recorded which).

The CDR3 DNA sequence: TGTGCCAGCAGTCCGACGACAGGGGGTAATGAAGCTTTCTTT. Amino acid sequence: CASSPTTGGNEAFF. The rearrangement links TRBV27 to TRBJ1-1; 9 bases fit TRBD1. Germline V gives CDR1 MNHEY, CDR2 SMNVEV (reference sequence). There are 14 residues in the CDR3. With V trimmed by 5 bases and J by 7 bases, 8 bases remained unmatched.

This clone was observed once. The chain couples TRBV6-2 or TRBV6-3 to TRBJ1-2; 7 bases agree with TRBD1. Trimming removed 3 bases from V and 8 bases from J; junction bases left unmatched: 9. The germline V gene has CDR1 MNHEY and CDR2 SVGEGT. The CDR3 is 14 amino acids. The CDR3 coding sequence is TGTGCCAGCAGTTATTATTCAGGGGGTCCGGGCTACACCTTC. It translates to CASSYYSGGPGYTF.

The chain joins TRBV18 to TRBJ1-1, with D uncertain. CDR1 is KGHSH and CDR2 is LQKENI in the germline V gene. Trimming shortened V by 4 bases and J by 1 base, and 16 bases separated the two germline ends. CDR3 length: 16 amino acids. The CDR3 DNA reads as TGTGCCAGCTCACAGCAGGACCCAGCGGGGAACACTGAAGCTTTCTTT. This encodes CASSQQDPAGNTEAFF.

V is TRBV6-2 or TRBV6-3 and J is TRBJ1-1, with a tentative D call TRBD1 (5 bases). V shed 2 bases and J shed 0 bases, with 10 bases lying between them. From germline, CDR1 is MNHEY and CDR2 SVGEGT. The CDR3 spans 15 residues. In nucleotides, the CDR3 is TGTGCCAGCAGTTACCCGGGGGATATGAACACTGAAGCTTTCTTT. It codes for CASSYPGDMNTEAFF.

The V call is TRBV10-2, the J call TRBJ1-1; D unresolved. Germline V gene lookup returns CDR1 WSHSY and CDR2 SAAADI. Trimming removed 6 bases from V and 6 bases from J, with 8 bases in between. The CDR3 has 11 residues. The CDR3 sequence: CASRERAEAFF. The CDR3 nucleotides are TGCGCCAGCAGAGAGAGAGCTGAAGCTTTCTTT.

The chain has TRBV7-9 and TRBJ1-1, with unresolved D. V shed 4 bases and J shed 0 bases, with 9 bases lying between them. This CDR3 has 14 residues. CDR1 and CDR2 from the germline V gene are SEHNR and FQNEAQ (reference sequence). CDR3 DNA sequence: TGTGCCAGCAGCTCCAGGACTTTGAACACTGAAGCTTTCTTT. Protein sequence: CASSSRTLNTEAFF.

This rearrangement joins TRBV24-1 to TRBJ2-5; TRBD2 agrees at 10 bases. From germline, CDR1 is KGHDR and CDR2 SFDVKD. V dropped 5 bases and J dropped 7; count of bases not matched to a gene: 3. The CDR3 totals 13 residues. CDR3 protein: CATSASGGSTQYF. The CDR3 nucleotides read TGTGCCACCAGTGCTAGCGGGGGTTCGACCCAGTACTTC.

The chain recombines TRBV4-1 with TRBJ1-5, with D uncertain. This CDR3 comprises 15 residues. The germline gives CDR1 MGHRA, CDR2 YSYEKL. Trimming removed 1 base from V and 5 bases from J, with 12 bases in between. The CDR3 is CASSQGTEADQPQHF. The CDR3 DNA follows: TGCGCCAGCAGCCAAGGGACCGAAGCGGATCAGCCCCAGCATTTT.

This chain connects TRBV4-1 to TRBJ2-5, with D maybe TRBD2 (6 bases). Germline V gives CDR1 MGHRA, CDR2 YSYEKL. V lost 3 bases and J lost 5, with 13 bases in between. The CDR3 is made up of 14 amino acids. The CDR3 reads CASSQGLASETQYF. The CDR3 nucleotides read TGCGCCAGCAGCCAGGGCCTAGCGAGTGAGACCCAGTACTTC.

The V and J genes are TRBV27 and TRBJ2-2; D is perhaps TRBD1 (6 bases). This CDR3 is built from 17 residues. The V gene lost 5 bases and the J gene lost 4 bases, with 20 bases spanning the gap. CDR1 is MNHEY, CDR2 SMNVEV, per germline (reference sequence). In nucleotides, the CDR3 is TGTGCCAGCAGTCCACAGGGCTCCAACAGGGTCACCGGGGAGCTGTTTTTT. Its translation: CASSPQGSNRVTGELFF.